This T cell receptor beta chain stems from a study of T cells in narcolepsy. Study-wide findings and caveats: Autoreactive clone sequences were missing from some blood memory CD4+ repertoires.

The CDR3 loop spans 17 amino acids. Germline V gives CDR1 LNHNV, CDR2 YYDKDF (reference sequence). Trimming removed 0 bases at V and 0 bases at J, with 9 bases between. A word on this clone: Its antigen is unknown.

Libraries were prepared by immunoSEQ multiplex PCR; TCRdb keeps only in-frame clonotypes and omits some of them. The table shows tens of thousands of clones, with roughly four fifths occurring only once. The TCR originated in a human donor in good health. The specimen was memory (CD45RA-) CD4+ T cells from blood. The chain carries TRBV15 and TRBJ2-6; the D call may be TRBD1 or TRBD2 (5 bases each). As DNA, the CDR3 is TGTGCCACCAGCAGAGAGGGGGTGGCCTCTGGGGCCAACGTCCTGACTTTC. Translating it yields CATSREGVASGANVLTF. The variable domain in full, completed from reference TRBV15 and TRBJ2-6, reads DAMVIQNPRYQVTQFGKPVTLSCSQTLNHNVMYWYQQKSSQAPKLLFHYYDKDFNNEADTPDNFQSRRPNTSFCFLDIRSPGLGDTAMYLCATSREGVASGANVLTFGAGSRLTVL.